Below are 18 T cell receptor beta chains sequenced from a single sample in a study of T cells in Graves' hyperthyroidism and ophthalmopathy. The source material, RNA transcripts, was used to amplify TCR beta CDR3 regions. HTBI primers were used for first-round RT-PCR of the TCR CDR3. TCRdb fed the multiplex PCR reads into MiXCR, producing one record per CDR3 protein. The sample lists more than 550,000 distinct CDR3 sequences; just under 45% were seen once. The sequencing sample was made of peripheral blood or thyroid tissue (not recorded which). Every receptor here comes from an adult man with Graves' disease, either hyperthyroidism or ophthalmopathy (not recorded which).

In its sample, this clonotype was seen many times. This chain uses TRBV7-9 with TRBJ1-4; D is uncertain. The length of the CDR3 is 14 residues. V lost 4 bases to trimming and J lost 10 bases, with 16 bases between them. Germline lookup yields CDR1 SEHNR and CDR2 FQNEAQ (reference sequence). The DNA for the CDR3 is TGTGCCAGCAGCTCCGGACCGACTCGGGGAAAACTGTTTTTT. Amino acids: CASSSGPTRGKLFF.

This clonotype showed up just a few times. This chain links TRBV6-6 with TRBJ1-6, with TRBD1 matching 8 bases. The ends lost 7 bases at V and 5 bases at J; junction bases unmatched: 7. Germline values: CDR1 MNHNY, CDR2 SVGAGI (reference sequence). The CDR3 has 15 residues. CDR3 protein: CASIRQGLDNSPLHF. The CDR3 bases are TGTGCCAGCATCCGACAGGGGTTGGATAATTCACCCCTCCACTTT.

This clonotype showed up many times. The chain employs TRBV19 and TRBJ1-1; the match to TRBD1 covers 7 bases. Germline CDR1 and CDR2: LNHDA and SQIVND (reference sequence). This CDR3 spans 14 amino acids. Unmatched junction bases numbered 11, after V lost 9 bases and J lost 4 bases. Here the CDR3 DNA reads TGTGCCAGCACGTCACAGGGGATCGGCACTGAAGCTTTCTTT. Protein: CASTSQGIGTEAFF.

The rearrangement joins TRBV14 to TRBJ2-2; 7 bases are a match to TRBD2. The CDR3 has 15 amino acids. V trimming: 2 bases; J trimming: 7 bases; junction bases outside the gene matches: 7. Germline lookup yields CDR1 SGHDN and CDR2 FVKESK. CDR3 loop: CASSQRRGFVGELFF. In DNA form, the CDR3 reads TGTGCCAGCAGCCAAAGGCGGGGGTTCGTCGGGGAGCTGTTTTTT. The whole variable domain, remainder taken from reference TRBV14 and TRBJ2-2, is EAGVTQFPSHSVIEKGQTVTLRCDPISGHDNLYWYRRVMGKEIKFLLHFVKESKQDESGMPNNRFLAERTGGTYSTLKVQPAELEDSGVYFCASSQRRGFVGELFFGEGSRLTVL.

In this sample, this clonotype turned up many times. This chain joins TRBV2 and TRBJ1-2; 7 nucleotides agree with TRBD1. CDR3 length: 14 amino acids. Germline loops: CDR1 SNHLY, CDR2 FYNNEI. Trimming at V came to 4 bases and at J to 1 base, leaving 3 bases not matched to a gene. In DNA form, the CDR3 reads TGTGCCAGCAGTGGATACAGGGGTAACTATGGCTACACCTTC. It encodes CASSGYRGNYGYTF.

V and J are TRBV20-1 and TRBJ2-7, with D unclear. Germline-derived CDR1 and CDR2 are DFQATT and SNEGSKA (reference sequence). V was cut by 1 base and J by 4 bases, with 5 bases left in between. The CDR3 runs 11 residues. CDR3 residues: CSARGVYEQYF. The CDR3 bases are TGCAGTGCTAGAGGGGTTTACGAGCAGTACTTC.

This chain uses TRBV20-1 with TRBJ2-5, with D unclear. V was cut by 0 bases and J by 0 bases, with 8 bases left in between. The CDR3 is 14 residues long. Germline assignment: CDR1 DFQATT and CDR2 SNEGSKA (reference sequence). This chain's CDR3 is CSARDPYHQETQYF. The CDR3, as DNA: TGCAGTGCTAGAGATCCCTACCACCAAGAGACCCAGTACTTC.

As regards this clonotype: The junction shows a germline mismatch at one end, possibly a read error. V gene TRBV5-1 combines with J gene TRBJ1-6, with D perhaps TRBD1 (5 bases). The CDR3 extends over 14 amino acids. Germline CDR1 SGHRS, CDR2 YFSETQ. CDR3 residues: CASSMRGGDQPLHF. CDR3 coding DNA: TGTGCCAGCAGCATGAGGGGAGGGGATCAGCCCCTCCACTTT.

This clonotype was counted many times. The J gene is TRBJ1-1, the V gene TRBV7-2, with 7 bases matching TRBD1. Germline CDR1 and CDR2: SGHTA and FQGNSA. With V trimmed by 5 bases and J by 0 bases, 6 bases remained unmatched. The CDR3 runs to 15 residues. The chain's CDR3 is CASSPDRRMNTEAFF. The CDR3 DNA reads as TGTGCCAGCAGCCCGGACAGGCGGATGAACACTGAAGCTTTCTTT.

This sequence joins TRBV15 and TRBJ1-3; no clear D. V lost 4 bases to trimming and J lost 0 bases, with 7 bases between them. Germline V lookup: CDR1 LNHNV, CDR2 YYDKDF (reference sequence). This CDR3 spans 14 amino acids. The CDR3 region is CATSTGSSGNTIYF. CDR3 DNA: TGTGCCACCAGCACCGGGTCCTCTGGAAACACCATATATTTT.

This chain uses TRBV2 with TRBJ1-4; weak D call: TRBD1 (6 bases). The CDR3 is 17 residues long. With 2 bases removed from V and 3 bases from J, the gap between germline ends came to 16 bases. Per germline, CDR1 SNHLY and CDR2 FYNNEI. CDR3 DNA: TGTGCCAGCAGTGAAACGAAGAACAGGGTTCCTAATGAAAAACTGTTTTTT. Translated, it gives CASSETKNRVPNEKLFF. Variable domain in full (rest from reference TRBV2 and TRBJ1-4): EPEVTQTPSHQVTQMGQEVILRCVPISNHLYFYWYRQILGQKVEFLVSFYNNEISEKSEIFDDQFSVERPDGSNFTLKIRSTKLEDSAMYFCASSETKNRVPNEKLFFGSGTQLSVL.

This chain joins TRBV7-3 and TRBJ1-4, with D unresolved. The germline gives CDR1 SGHTA, CDR2 FQGTGA. V lost 5 bases and J lost 2, with 15 bases in between. The CDR3 is 16 amino acids. The chain's CDR3 is CASSLLGLGTNEKLFF. The CDR3 nucleotides are TGTGCCAGCAGCCTTTTAGGGCTCGGCACTAATGAAAAACTGTTTTTT.

This chain uses TRBV7-9 with TRBJ1-2; D is perhaps TRBD1 (6 bases). The germline gives CDR1 SEHNR, CDR2 FQNEAQ (reference sequence). CDR3 length: 15 amino acids. Trimming shortened V by 4 bases and J by 0 bases, and 12 bases separated the two germline ends. The CDR3 sequence is CASSSLDSSNYGYTF. CDR3 nucleotide sequence: TGTGCCAGCAGCTCCCTGGACAGCTCTAACTATGGCTACACCTTC.

The rearrangement links TRBV29-1 to TRBJ1-2; 7 bases fit TRBD1. With V trimmed by 8 bases and J by 6 bases, 15 bases remained unmatched. CDR1 is SQVTM, CDR2 ANQGSEA, per germline. The CDR3 is made up of 14 amino acids. The CDR3 protein is CSLGGGTAWNGYTF. CDR3 DNA sequence: TGCAGCTTAGGGGGTGGGACAGCCTGGAATGGCTACACCTTC.

The CDR3 DNA is TGTGCCAGCAGTTTAGGGATTGGTAAGGGGGTATCCTATAATTCACCCCTCCACTTT. Translating gives CASSLGIGKGVSYNSPLHF. The chain couples TRBV12-3 or TRBV12-4 to TRBJ1-6, with TRBD1 as a possible D gene (6 bases). The V gene lost 1 base and the J gene lost 1 base, with 17 bases spanning the gap. The CDR3 runs to 19 residues.

There are many counts of this clonotype. The rearrangement links TRBV20-1 to TRBJ1-5; 9 nucleotides agree with TRBD1. Germline CDR1 and CDR2: DFQATT and SNEGSKA (reference sequence). The CDR3 extends over 14 amino acids. Trimming removed 6 bases from V and 3 bases from J; junction bases left unmatched: 6. The chain's CDR3 is CSAVWDRDNQPQHF. The CDR3 coding sequence is TGCAGTGCCGTATGGGACAGGGACAATCAGCCCCAGCATTTT.

The J gene is TRBJ1-1, the V gene TRBV5-4; D remains ambiguous. This CDR3 spans 14 amino acids. Germline CDR1 SGHNT, CDR2 YYREEE (reference sequence). Trimming removed 1 base from V and 1 base from J, with 8 bases in between. The CDR3 nucleotides read TGTGCCAGCAGCTTGCTAGATCCGAACACTGAAGCTTTCTTT. Amino acid sequence: CASSLLDPNTEAFF.

Ten or more counts support this clonotype. This chain joins TRBV10-1 and TRBJ2-2; 7 nucleotides line up with TRBD2. Germline trimming cut 6 bases from V and 2 bases from J; bases unmatched to any gene: 9. CDR1 WNHNN and CDR2 SYGVQD come from the germline V gene (reference sequence). The CDR3 extends over 16 amino acids. CDR3 sequence (DNA): TGCGCCAGCAGCCCTAGCGGCAGGGCCAACACCGGGGAGCTGTTTTTT. Its protein is CASSPSGRANTGELFF.